These T cell receptor beta chains were read from a single sample in a study of blood T cell repertoires in COVID-19. Generated by immunoSEQ multiplex PCR, the TCRdb table keeps only in-frame clones and is missing some. The table lists approximately 190,000 clones, 65% to 85% of them singletons. Sequenced input: PBMCs or T cells enriched from blood (not recorded which). The receptors here all came from a man in his forties who had recovered from COVID-19. The CDR3 runs from the conserved cysteine through the conserved F or W. The D gene is left open where the match is weak. Only part of the rows carry a size: once, few, many, or a class if the clone is expanded.

size: NA; V: TRBV7-2; J: TRBJ2-5; D: TRBD2; length: 15; CDR3: CASSPREGGQETQYF; DNA: TGTGCCAGCAGCCCTCGGGAGGGGGGCCAAGAGACCCAGTACTTC
size: NA; V: TRBV4-1; J: TRBJ1-2; D: NA; length: 15; CDR3: CASSHTRDTIYGYTF; DNA: TGCGCCAGCAGCCACACTCGGGACACAATCTATGGCTACACCTTC
size: NA; V: TRBV5-1; J: TRBJ2-7; D: NA; length: 14; CDR3: CASSLADKTYEQYF; DNA: TGCGCCAGCAGCTTGGCCGACAAAACCTACGAGCAGTACTTC
size: NA; V: TRBV6-2/TRBV6-3; J: TRBJ2-7; D: TRBD1; length: 14; CDR3: CASSWQGASEEQYF; DNA: TGTGCCAGCAGTTGGCAGGGGGCATCGGAGGAGCAGTACTTC
size: NA; V: TRBV15; J: TRBJ1-4; D: TRBD1; length: 16; CDR3: CATSRDTTGGGEKLFF; DNA: TGTGCCACCAGCAGAGATACGACAGGGGGCGGTGAAAAACTGTTTTTT
size: NA; V: TRBV7-9; J: TRBJ1-1; D: TRBD1; length: 15; CDR3: CASSPQGAKVAEAFF; DNA: TGTGCCAGCAGCCCGCAGGGGGCGAAGGTCGCTGAAGCTTTCTTT
size: NA; V: TRBV30; J: TRBJ2-5; D: NA; length: 17; CDR3: CAWSVRMEGSWQETQYF; DNA: TGTGCCTGGAGTGTACGAATGGAGGGGAGCTGGCAAGAGACCCAGTACTTC
size: NA; V: TRBV2; J: TRBJ1-2; D: NA; length: 15; CDR3: CASQPDRMINYGYTF; DNA: TGTGCCAGCCAGCCCGACAGGATGATTAACTATGGCTACACCTTC
size: once; V: TRBV29-1; J: TRBJ1-1; D: TRBD1; length: 10; CDR3: CSVGQNKAFF; DNA: TGCAGCGTGGGACAGAACAAAGCTTTCTTT
size: NA; V: TRBV3-1/TRBV3-2; J: TRBJ2-3; D: TRBD2; length: 14; CDR3: CASSHRGGADTQYF; DNA: TGTGCCAGCAGCCACCGGGGGGGGGCAGATACGCAGTATTTT
size: NA; V: TRBV15; J: TRBJ1-1; D: NA; length: 14; CDR3: CATSRSGRNTEAFF; DNA: TGTGCCACCAGCAGATCAGGGCGGAACACTGAAGCTTTCTTT
size: NA; V: TRBV15; J: TRBJ1-1; D: NA; length: 13; CDR3: CATKEQTNTEAFF; DNA: TGTGCCACCAAGGAACAGACGAACACTGAAGCTTTCTTT
size: NA; V: TRBV19; J: TRBJ1-6; D: TRBD1; length: 15; CDR3: CASTIRTGYNSPLHF; DNA: TGTGCCAGTACCATACGGACAGGTTATAATTCACCCCTCCACTTT
size: NA; V: TRBV24-1; J: TRBJ2-1; D: NA; length: 18; CDR3: CATSDLPGESSSYNEQFF; DNA: TGTGCCACCAGTGATTTGCCTGGAGAGAGTAGCTCCTACAATGAGCAGTTCTTC
size: NA; V: TRBV9; J: TRBJ2-1; D: TRBD2; length: 17; CDR3: CASSSPFRGGRINEQFF; DNA: TGTGCCAGCAGCTCCCCTTTTCGGGGGGGCAGGATAAATGAGCAGTTCTTC
size: NA; V: TRBV28; J: TRBJ1-6; D: TRBD1; length: 16; CDR3: CASSLFRDRTNSPLHF; DNA: TGTGCCAGCAGTTTATTCCGGGACAGGACGAATTCACCCCTCCACTTT
size: NA; V: TRBV7-8; J: TRBJ1-1; D: NA; length: 15; CDR3: CASSPGSRGWTEAFF; DNA: TGTGCCAGCAGTCCCGGGTCGCGAGGGTGGACTGAAGCTTTCTTT
size: NA; V: TRBV18; J: TRBJ2-2; D: TRBD1; length: 20; CDR3: CASSPFAGTGIEKNTGELFF; DNA: TGTGCCAGCTCACCTTTTGCCGGGACAGGGATAGAAAAAAACACCGGGGAGCTGTTTTTT
size: NA; V: TRBV5-5; J: TRBJ2-1; D: NA; length: 15; CDR3: CASSSQGQSYNEQFF; DNA: TGTGCCAGCAGCTCCCAGGGGCAATCCTACAATGAGCAGTTCTTC
size: NA; V: TRBV6-5; J: TRBJ1-5; D: NA; length: 14; CDR3: CASTPRRGDQPQHF; DNA: TGTGCCAGCACTCCCAGGAGGGGTGATCAGCCCCAGCATTTT
size: NA; V: TRBV9; J: TRBJ1-3; D: NA; length: 14; CDR3: CASSSQGPGNTIYF; DNA: TGTGCCAGCAGTTCACAGGGCCCTGGAAACACCATATATTTT
size: NA; V: TRBV7-8; J: TRBJ1-1; D: NA; length: 15; CDR3: CASSPRFRENTEAFF; DNA: TGTGCCAGCAGCCCGCGATTCAGGGAGAACACTGAAGCTTTCTTT
size: once; V: TRBV7-2; J: TRBJ2-1; D: TRBD2; length: 15; CDR3: CASSLASGGGNEQFF; DNA: TGTGCCAGCAGCTTAGCTAGCGGGGGGGGTAATGAGCAGTTCTTC
size: NA; V: TRBV11-1; J: TRBJ1-1; D: NA; length: 11; CDR3: CASSLDSEAFF; DNA: TGTGCCAGCAGCTTAGATTCGGAAGCTTTCTTT
size: NA; V: TRBV4-1; J: TRBJ2-5; D: TRBD2; length: 17; CDR3: CASSQTIAGGSQETQYF; DNA: TGCGCCAGCAGCCAAACTATAGCGGGGGGGAGTCAAGAGACCCAGTACTTC
size: few; V: TRBV19; J: TRBJ1-1; D: NA; length: 14; CDR3: CASTLSAGDTEAFF; DNA: TGTGCCAGTACCCTCAGTGCAGGGGACACTGAAGCTTTCTTT
size: few; V: TRBV6-4; J: TRBJ2-1; D: NA; length: 14; CDR3: CASSAGGSYNEQFF; DNA: TGTGCCAGCAGTGCCGGGGGCTCCTACAATGAGCAGTTCTTC
size: NA; V: TRBV20-1; J: TRBJ2-7; D: NA; length: 11; CDR3: CSARYFYEQYF; DNA: TGCAGTGCTAGGTACTTCTACGAGCAGTACTTC
size: NA; V: TRBV18; J: TRBJ1-1; D: NA; length: 12; CDR3: CASSKRGIEAFF; DNA: TGTGCCAGCTCAAAACGCGGGATTGAAGCTTTCTTT
size: NA; V: TRBV16; J: TRBJ1-4; D: NA; length: 14; CDR3: CASSPGQYREKLFF; DNA: TGTGCCAGCAGCCCAGGACAGTATCGGGAAAAACTGTTTTTT
size: NA; V: TRBV11-2; J: TRBJ2-1; D: TRBD1; length: 16; CDR3: CASSPPGGDRSNEQFF; DNA: TGTGCCAGCAGCCCTCCAGGGGGCGATCGCAGCAATGAGCAGTTCTTC
size: NA; V: TRBV7-2; J: TRBJ2-3; D: TRBD1; length: 13; CDR3: CASTKQGANTQYF; DNA: TGTGCCAGCACCAAACAGGGGGCGAATACGCAGTATTTT
size: NA; V: TRBV4-2; J: TRBJ2-7; D: TRBD1; length: 15; CDR3: CASSQAGQGSNEQYF; DNA: TGTGCCAGCAGCCAAGCCGGACAGGGTTCAAACGAGCAGTACTTC
size: few; V: TRBV11-2; J: TRBJ1-2; D: TRBD1; length: 12; CDR3: CASSGDRVGYTF; DNA: TGTGCCAGCAGCGGTGACAGGGTTGGCTACACCTTC
size: NA; V: TRBV11-2; J: TRBJ1-1; D: NA; length: 16; CDR3: CASSLAFRGGSTEAFF; DNA: TGTGCCAGCAGCTTAGCATTCAGGGGTGGTAGCACTGAAGCTTTCTTT
size: NA; V: TRBV9; J: TRBJ2-2; D: NA; length: 16; CDR3: CASSVGGGSNTGELFF; DNA: TGTGCCAGCAGCGTAGGTGGGGGCTCGAACACCGGGGAGCTGTTTTTT
size: NA; V: TRBV5-6; J: TRBJ2-2; D: NA; length: 13; CDR3: CASSREYTGELFF; DNA: TGTGCCAGCAGCCGAGAATACACCGGGGAGCTGTTTTTT
size: NA; V: TRBV6-2/TRBV6-3; J: TRBJ1-1; D: NA; length: 15; CDR3: CASSYPTGLKTEAFF; DNA: TGTGCCAGCAGTTACCCCACGGGGTTAAAGACTGAAGCTTTCTTT
size: NA; V: TRBV19; J: TRBJ1-5; D: TRBD1; length: 16; CDR3: CASSTTGGWSNQPQHF; DNA: TGTGCCAGTAGTACAACAGGGGGCTGGAGCAATCAGCCCCAGCATTTT
size: NA; V: TRBV6-5; J: TRBJ2-7; D: TRBD1; length: 14; CDR3: CASRSGGSLWEQYF; DNA: TGTGCCAGCAGATCAGGGGGCTCCCTCTGGGAGCAGTACTTC
size: NA; V: TRBV19; J: TRBJ2-4; D: TRBD2; length: 15; CDR3: CASKVGGSVPNIQYF; DNA: TGTGCCAGTAAAGTCGGGGGGTCCGTACCAAACATTCAGTACTTC
size: NA; V: TRBV5-4; J: TRBJ1-2; D: TRBD1; length: 16; CDR3: CASSFRQGAPNYGYTF; DNA: TGTGCCAGCAGCTTCAGGCAGGGGGCACCTAACTATGGCTACACCTTC
size: NA; V: TRBV7-2; J: TRBJ2-3; D: TRBD2; length: 16; CDR3: CASSTQTSSSTDTQYF; DNA: TGTGCCAGCAGCACCCAGACTAGCTCTAGCACAGATACGCAGTATTTT